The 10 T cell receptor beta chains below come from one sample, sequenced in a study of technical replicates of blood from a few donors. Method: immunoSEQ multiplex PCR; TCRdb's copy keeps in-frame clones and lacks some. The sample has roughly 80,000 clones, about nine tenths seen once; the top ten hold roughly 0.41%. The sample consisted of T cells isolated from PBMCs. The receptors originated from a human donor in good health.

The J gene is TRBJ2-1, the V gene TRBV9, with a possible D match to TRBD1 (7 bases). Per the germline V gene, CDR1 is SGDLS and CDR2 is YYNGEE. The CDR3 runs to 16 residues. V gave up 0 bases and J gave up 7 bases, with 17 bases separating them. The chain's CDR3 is CASSVAGRPGGNEQFF. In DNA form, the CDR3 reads TGTGCCAGCAGCGTAGCGGGCCGCCCAGGGGGGAATGAGCAGTTCTTC. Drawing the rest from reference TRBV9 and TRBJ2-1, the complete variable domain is DSGVTQTPKHLITATGQRVTLRCSPRSGDLSVYWYQQSLDQGLQFLIQYYNGEERAKGNILERFSAQQFPDLHSELNLSSLELGDSALYFCASSVAGRPGGNEQFFGPGTRLTVL.

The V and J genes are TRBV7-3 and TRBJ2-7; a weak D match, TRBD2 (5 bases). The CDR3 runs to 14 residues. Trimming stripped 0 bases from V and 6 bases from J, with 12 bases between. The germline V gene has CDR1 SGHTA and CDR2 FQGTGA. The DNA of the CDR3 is TGTGCCAGCAGCTTAACGGCTACGGGGTCCGAGCAGTACTTC. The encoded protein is CASSLTATGSEQYF.

The CDR3 DNA is TGTGCCAGCAGTGCGGGACAGGGTTCCTACGAGCAGTACTTC. Its translation is CASSAGQGSYEQYF. The chain has TRBV2 and TRBJ2-7; the match to TRBD1 covers 9 bases. The CDR3 totals 14 residues. V lost 4 bases, J lost 1 base, and 2 bases stayed unmatched. CDR1 and CDR2 from the germline V gene are SNHLY and FYNNEI. Based on the CDR3 plus reference TRBV2 and TRBJ2-7, the full variable domain is EPEVTQTPSHQVTQMGQEVILRCVPISNHLYFYWYRQILGQKVEFLVSFYNNEISEKSEIFDDQFSVERPDGSNFTLKIRSTKLEDSAMYFCASSAGQGSYEQYFGPGTRLTVT.

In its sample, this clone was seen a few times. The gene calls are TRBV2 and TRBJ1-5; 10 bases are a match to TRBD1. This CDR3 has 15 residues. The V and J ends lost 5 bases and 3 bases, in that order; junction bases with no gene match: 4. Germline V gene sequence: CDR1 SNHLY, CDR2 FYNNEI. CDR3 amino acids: CASSRQGANNQPQHF. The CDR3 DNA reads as TGTGCCAGCAGTCGACAGGGGGCTAACAATCAGCCCCAGCATTTT.

CDR3: CASSAGTGVTYEQYF. CDR3 DNA: TGTGCCAGCAGCGCCGGGACAGGAGTAACCTACGAGCAGTACTTC. The J gene is TRBJ2-7, the V gene TRBV7-2; 8 bases are a match to TRBD1. This CDR3 has 15 amino acids. Germline trimming cut 5 bases from V and 2 bases from J; bases unmatched to any gene: 8. The germline gives CDR1 SGHTA, CDR2 FQGNSA.

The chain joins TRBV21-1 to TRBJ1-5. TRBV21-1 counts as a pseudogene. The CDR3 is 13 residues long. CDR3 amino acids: CAWAGGGNQPQHF. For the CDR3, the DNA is TGTGCCTGGGCGGGGGGCGGGAATCAGCCCCAGCATTTT.

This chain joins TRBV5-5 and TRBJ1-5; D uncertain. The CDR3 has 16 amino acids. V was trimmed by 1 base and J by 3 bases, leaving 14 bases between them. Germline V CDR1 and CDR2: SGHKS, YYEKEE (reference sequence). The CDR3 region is CASSLPGAGFNQPQHF. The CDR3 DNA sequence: TGTGCCAGCAGCTTGCCGGGAGCGGGATTCAATCAGCCCCAGCATTTT.

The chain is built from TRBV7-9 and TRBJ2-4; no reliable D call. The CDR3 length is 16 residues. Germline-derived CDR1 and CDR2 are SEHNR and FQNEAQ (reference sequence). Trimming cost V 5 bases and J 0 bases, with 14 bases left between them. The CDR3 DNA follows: TGTGCCAGCAGCCGCGGTCTCGAATTAGCCAAAAACATTCAGTACTTC. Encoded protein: CASSRGLELAKNIQYF. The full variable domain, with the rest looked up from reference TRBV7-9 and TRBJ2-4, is DTGVSQNPRHKITKRGQNVTFRCDPISEHNRLYWYRQTLGQGPEFLTYFQNEAQLEKSRLLSDRFSAERPKGSFSTLEIQRTEQGDSAMYLCASSRGLELAKNIQYFGAGTRLSVL.

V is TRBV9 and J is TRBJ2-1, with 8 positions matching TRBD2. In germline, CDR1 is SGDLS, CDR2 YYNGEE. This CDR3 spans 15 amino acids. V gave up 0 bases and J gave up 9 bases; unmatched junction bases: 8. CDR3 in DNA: TGTGCCAGCAGCGTAGCTTTACGGGAGGGGGTTGAGCAGTTCTTC. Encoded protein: CASSVALREGVEQFF.

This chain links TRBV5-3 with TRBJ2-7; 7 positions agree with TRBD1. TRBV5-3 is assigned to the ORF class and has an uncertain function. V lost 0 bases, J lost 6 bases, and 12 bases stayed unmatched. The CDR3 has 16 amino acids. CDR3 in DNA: TGTGCCAGAAGCTTGGACAGTATAGACAGGGCCGGCGAGCAGTACTTC. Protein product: CARSLDSIDRAGEQYF.